The rows below give T cell receptor beta chains drawn from one sample of a study of cytomegalovirus exposure and HLA in healthy donors. Sequencing used immunoSEQ multiplex PCR; TCRdb keeps in-frame clones, though not all of them. The sample lists 140,000 or so clones, around 10% occurring once. Sequenced sample: PBMCs. Receptor source: a male donor in good health and CMV-seronegative. CDR3s include the opening cysteine and the closing phenylalanine or tryptophan. Each record gives: clone size, J gene, D gene, CDR3 length, V gene, CDR3 DNA, CDR3 protein. D genes are given only for firm matches. Only part of the rows carry a size: once, few, many, or a class if the clone is expanded.

>few|TRBJ2-5|-|16|TRBV9
TGTGCCAGCAGCCCCCTGCCGGGCCCCGGGGAAAAGACCCAGTACTTC
CASSPLPGPGEKTQYF
>-|TRBJ2-1|TRBD2|18|TRBV5-1
TGCGCCAGCAGCTTGGCCGGGACTAGCGGGGGGGCCGTTAATGAGCAGTTCTTC
CASSLAGTSGGAVNEQFF
>few|TRBJ2-7|TRBD1|14|TRBV6-1
TGTGCCAGCAGTGAAGAGACAGGGGACTACGAGCAGTACTTC
CASSEETGDYEQYF
>few|TRBJ1-4|TRBD1|14|TRBV6-1
TGTGCCAGCCTTAAGGGACAGGGGCAAGAAAAACTGTTTTTT
CASLKGQGQEKLFF
>few|TRBJ2-2|TRBD1|14|TRBV18
TGTGCCAGCTCACGGGACAGAGTCACCGGGGAGCTGTTTTTT
CASSRDRVTGELFF
>few|TRBJ1-1|-|15|TRBV5-1
TGCGCCAGCAGCTTGCGTGGAGGAGCGAACACTGAAGCTTTCTTT
CASSLRGGANTEAFF
>few|TRBJ2-3|TRBD2|18|TRBV10-3
TGTGCCATCAGTGAGTCGGAGGTAGCGGGGGGCATAACAGATACGCAGTATTTT
CAISESEVAGGITDTQYF
>-|TRBJ2-2|-|16|TRBV7-9
TGTGCCAGCAGTCCGTTTTTGGGAGGTGGCACCGGGGAGCTGTTTTTT
CASSPFLGGGTGELFF
>few|TRBJ2-2|-|14|TRBV6-1
TGTGCCAGCACCGAAAGAGGAACAACCGGGGAGCTGTTTTTT
CASTERGTTGELFF
>-|TRBJ2-7|TRBD1|14|TRBV6-6
TGTGCCAGCAGTTACGGGACAGCGGTCTACGAGCAGTACTTC
CASSYGTAVYEQYF